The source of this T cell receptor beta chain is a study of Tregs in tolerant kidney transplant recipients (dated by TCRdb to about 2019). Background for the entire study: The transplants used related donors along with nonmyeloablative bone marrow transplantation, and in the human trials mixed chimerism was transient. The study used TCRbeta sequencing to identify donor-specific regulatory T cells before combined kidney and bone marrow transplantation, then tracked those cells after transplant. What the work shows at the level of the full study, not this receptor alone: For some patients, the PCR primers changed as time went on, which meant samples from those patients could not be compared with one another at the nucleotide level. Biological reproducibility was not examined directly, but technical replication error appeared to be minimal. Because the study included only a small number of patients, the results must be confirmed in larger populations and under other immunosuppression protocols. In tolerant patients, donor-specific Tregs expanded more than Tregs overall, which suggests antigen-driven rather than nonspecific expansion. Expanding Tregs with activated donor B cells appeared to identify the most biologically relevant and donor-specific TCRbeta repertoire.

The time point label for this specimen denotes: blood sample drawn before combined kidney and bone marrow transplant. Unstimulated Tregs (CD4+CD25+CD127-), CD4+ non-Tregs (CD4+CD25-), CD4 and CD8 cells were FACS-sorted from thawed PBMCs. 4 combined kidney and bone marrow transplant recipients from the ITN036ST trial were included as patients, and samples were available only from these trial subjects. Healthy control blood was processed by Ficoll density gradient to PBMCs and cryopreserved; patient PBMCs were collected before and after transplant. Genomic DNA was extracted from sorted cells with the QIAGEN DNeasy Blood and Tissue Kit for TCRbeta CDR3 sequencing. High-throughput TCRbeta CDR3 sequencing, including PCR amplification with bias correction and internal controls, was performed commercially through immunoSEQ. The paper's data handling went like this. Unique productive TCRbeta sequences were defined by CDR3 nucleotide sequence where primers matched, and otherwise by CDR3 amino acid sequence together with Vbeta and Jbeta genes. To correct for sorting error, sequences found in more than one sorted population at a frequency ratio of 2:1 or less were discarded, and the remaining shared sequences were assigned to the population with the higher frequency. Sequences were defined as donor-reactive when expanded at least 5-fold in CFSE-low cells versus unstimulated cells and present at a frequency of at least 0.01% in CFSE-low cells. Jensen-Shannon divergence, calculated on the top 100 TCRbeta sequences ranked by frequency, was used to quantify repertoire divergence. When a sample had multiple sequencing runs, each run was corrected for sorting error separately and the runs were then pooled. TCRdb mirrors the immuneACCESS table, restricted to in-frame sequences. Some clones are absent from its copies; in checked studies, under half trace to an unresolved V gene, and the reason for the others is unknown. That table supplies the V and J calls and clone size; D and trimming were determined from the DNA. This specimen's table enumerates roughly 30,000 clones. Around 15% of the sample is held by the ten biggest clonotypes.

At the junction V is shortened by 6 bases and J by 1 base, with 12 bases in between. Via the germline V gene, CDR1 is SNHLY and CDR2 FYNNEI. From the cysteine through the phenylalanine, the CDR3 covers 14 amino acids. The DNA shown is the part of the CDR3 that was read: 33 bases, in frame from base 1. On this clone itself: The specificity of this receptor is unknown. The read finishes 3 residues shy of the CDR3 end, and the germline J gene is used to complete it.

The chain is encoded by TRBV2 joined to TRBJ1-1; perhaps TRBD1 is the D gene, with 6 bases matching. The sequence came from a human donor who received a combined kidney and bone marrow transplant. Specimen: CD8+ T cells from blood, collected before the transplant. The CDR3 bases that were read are TGTGCCAGCAGATATCCGGGACAGAACACTGAA. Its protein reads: CASRYPGQNTE. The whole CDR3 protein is CASRYPGQNTEAFF.